The 26 T cell receptor beta chains below were found in one sample sequenced in a study of T cells in narcolepsy. Measured with immunoSEQ multiplex PCR; TCRdb has only the in-frame clones, and not every one. The sample gives 26,000 or so clones, about 89% of which show up once; roughly 1.1% is in the top ten. Sequenced: CD45RA- memory CD4+ T cells from PBMCs. The source of these receptors is a human donor with narcolepsy.

This chain joins TRBV2 and TRBJ1-4; TRBD1 is a possible D gene (6 bases). The V gene's germline CDR1 is SNHLY and CDR2 FYNNEI. The CDR3 has 15 residues. V was pared by 1 base and J by 7 bases, with 13 bases between. CDR3 sequence (DNA): TGTGCCAGCAGTGAAGGGGGGACATCTTCTGAAAAACTGTTTTTT. Protein: CASSEGGTSSEKLFF.

This chain uses TRBV20-1 with TRBJ1-2; the D is unclear. The CDR3 covers 10 residues. Germline values: CDR1 DFQATT, CDR2 SNEGSKA (reference sequence). The ends were cut back, 1 base at V and 8 bases at J, with 5 bases in the middle. The CDR3 sequence: CSARVWGYTF. The DNA for the CDR3 is TGCAGTGCTAGAGTGTGGGGCTACACCTTC.

The V and J genes are TRBV28 and TRBJ1-1, with D possibly being TRBD1 (6 bases). V shed 6 bases and J shed 1 base, with 9 bases lying between them. This CDR3 is 13 amino acids long. Germline V gene lookup returns CDR1 MDHEN and CDR2 SYDVKM. Written as DNA, the CDR3 is TGTGCCAGCAGCCCACAGGGGAACACTGAAGCTTTCTTT. Translation: CASSPQGNTEAFF.

The chain uses TRBV28 and TRBJ1-2; TRBD1 might be the D (6 bases). Germline CDR1 and CDR2: MDHEN and SYDVKM. Trimming removed 2 bases from V and 4 bases from J, with 14 bases in between. The CDR3 is made up of 15 amino acids. The CDR3 DNA follows: TGTGCCAGCAGTTTAGTCAGGGGCGGCTCCTATGGCTACACCTTC. Translation gives CASSLVRGGSYGYTF.

The chain recombines TRBV6-1 with TRBJ2-1, with 11 positions matching TRBD2. Germline V gene data show CDR1 as MNHNS and CDR2 as SASEGT. Trimming took 4 bases from V and 12 from J; bases not matched to a gene: 8. The CDR3 runs 14 residues. This CDR3 reads CASSGLAGSVGQFF. The CDR3 coding sequence is TGTGCCAGCAGTGGACTAGCGGGGTCGGTGGGGCAGTTCTTC.

This clone was seen a handful of times. This sequence joins TRBV18 and TRBJ2-3; D gene uncertain. The CDR3 is 16 amino acids. Trimming left V 1 base short and J 3 bases short, with 14 bases between. Germline V gene sequence: CDR1 KGHSH, CDR2 LQKENI. CDR3 in amino acids: CASSPRKSRETDTQYF. Here the CDR3 DNA reads TGTGCCAGCTCACCACGTAAGAGTAGAGAAACAGATACGCAGTATTTT.

This sequence joins TRBV5-5 and TRBJ2-6, with a tentative D call TRBD2 (5 bases). V dropped 4 bases and J dropped 4 bases, with 15 bases sitting between them. The CDR3 consists of 16 residues. Germline V gene data show CDR1 as SGHKS and CDR2 as YYEKEE (reference sequence). The CDR3 DNA sequence: TGTGCCAGCAGCCCCGGACTCTCCTCGGGGGCCAACGTCCTGACTTTC. Protein: CASSPGLSSGANVLTF.

V is TRBV6-6 and J is TRBJ1-5; D may be TRBD1 (6 bases). Germline CDR1 and CDR2: MNHNY and SVGAGI (reference sequence). Trimming cost V 4 bases and J 5 bases, with 12 bases left between them. This CDR3 has 14 amino acids. CDR3 sequence: CASSSGVFDQPQHF. CDR3 DNA sequence: TGTGCCAGCAGTTCAGGGGTTTTCGATCAGCCCCAGCATTTT.

This clone was counted a single time. J is TRBJ1-2 and V is TRBV7-2; D gene unclear. The CDR3 contains 16 residues. CDR1 is SGHTA, CDR2 FQGNSA, per germline. The germline V and J ends were trimmed by 1 base and 2 bases, with 14 bases remaining between them. CDR3 DNA sequence: TGTGCCAGCAGCTTAGAACCCACAGTTAGAAACTATGGCTACACCTTC. It encodes CASSLEPTVRNYGYTF.

For the CDR3, the DNA is TGTGCCAGCAGTTATGGGGCAGGAGGGGACTCCTACGAGCAGTACTTC. It translates to CASSYGAGGDSYEQYF. The rearrangement links TRBV6-5 to TRBJ2-7, with a weak D call TRBD2 (6 bases). Germline V gene data show CDR1 as MNHEY and CDR2 as SVGAGI. This CDR3 has 16 residues. Trimming removed 3 bases from V and 0 bases from J, with 15 bases in between.

Only a few counts were recorded for this clone. The chain couples TRBV10-3 to TRBJ2-2; TRBD1 matches at 11 bases. V was pared by 9 bases and J by 6 bases, with 6 bases of the junction left unmatched. The CDR3 runs 14 residues. From germline, CDR1 is ENHRY and CDR2 SYGVKD. CDR3 in amino acids: CAIKPGQGAGELFF. DNA for the CDR3: TGTGCCATTAAGCCGGGACAGGGGGCCGGGGAGCTGTTTTTT.

The chain has TRBV7-9 and TRBJ1-2, with D unclear. Germline CDR1 SEHNR, CDR2 FQNEAQ (reference sequence). The CDR3 runs to 13 residues. Trimming took off 3 bases at V and 2 bases at J, with 7 bases between the two ends. CDR3 region: CASSFEGNYGYTF. CDR3 in DNA: TGTGCCAGCAGCTTTGAAGGGAACTATGGCTACACCTTC. Filled out from reference TRBV7-9 and TRBJ1-2, the complete variable domain reads DTGVSQNPRHKITKRGQNVTFRCDPISEHNRLYWYRQTLGQGPEFLTYFQNEAQLEKSRLLSDRFSAERPKGSFSTLEIQRTEQGDSAMYLCASSFEGNYGYTFGSGTRLTVV.

This clone occurred once. The sample contains more than one DNA sequence encoding this CDR3. The chain is built from TRBV18 and TRBJ1-1; D is uncertain. This CDR3 is built from 14 residues. Germline V lookup: CDR1 KGHSH, CDR2 LQKENI. Trimming removed 3 bases from V and 0 bases from J, with 8 bases in between. The CDR3 bases are TGTGCCAGCTCACCTTCCGTTATGAACACTGAAGCTTTCTTT. Encoded protein: CASSPSVMNTEAFF. The full variable domain, completed using reference TRBV18 and TRBJ1-1, is NAGVMQNPRHLVRRRGQEARLRCSPMKGHSHVYWYRQLPEEGLKFMVYLQKENIIDESGMPKERFSAEFPKEGPSILRIQQVVRGDSAAYFCASSPSVMNTEAFFGQGTRLTVV.

The CDR3 protein is CASSERGGSNEQFF. The DNA of the CDR3 is TGTGCCAGCAGTGAAAGGGGGGGGAGCAATGAGCAGTTCTTC. This chain joins TRBV2 and TRBJ2-1; possible D gene TRBD2, 7 bases. V was cut by 2 bases and J by 6 bases, with 11 bases left in between. CDR3 length equals 14 residues. Germline lookup yields CDR1 SNHLY and CDR2 FYNNEI.

The chain uses TRBV14 and TRBJ1-2; no firm D call. In germline, CDR1 is SGHDN, CDR2 FVKESK. V gave up 0 bases and J gave up 0 bases, with 5 bases separating them. The CDR3 contains 14 residues. This CDR3 reads CASSQDLANYGYTF. In DNA, the CDR3 is TGTGCCAGCAGCCAAGACTTGGCTAACTATGGCTACACCTTC.

This rearrangement joins TRBV2 to TRBJ1-2; D unresolved. CDR1 is SNHLY and CDR2 is FYNNEI in the germline V gene. Trimming removed 7 bases at V and 8 bases at J, with 14 bases between. The CDR3 has 12 residues. The CDR3 reads CASTLGPAGYTF. Here the CDR3 DNA reads TGTGCCAGCACCCTCGGACCGGCAGGCTACACCTTC. The variable domain in full, completed from reference TRBV2 and TRBJ1-2, reads EPEVTQTPSHQVTQMGQEVILRCVPISNHLYFYWYRQILGQKVEFLVSFYNNEISEKSEIFDDQFSVERPDGSNFTLKIRSTKLEDSAMYFCASTLGPAGYTFGSGTRLTVV.

CDR3 loop: CASSLTGGKLFF. For the CDR3, the DNA is TGTGCCAGCAGTTTAACAGGGGGGAAACTGTTTTTT. This chain connects TRBV28 to TRBJ1-4; 8 bases are a match to TRBD1. V dropped 2 bases and J dropped 11; count of bases not matched to a gene: 1. The germline gives CDR1 MDHEN, CDR2 SYDVKM. The CDR3 length is 12 residues.

CDR3 sequence reads: CASSLKWTRDYEQYF. Here the CDR3 DNA reads TGTGCCAGCAGCTTAAAGTGGACCCGGGACTACGAGCAGTACTTC. This sequence joins TRBV7-6 and TRBJ2-7; tentative D call: TRBD2 (5 bases). V was clipped by 2 bases and J by 3 bases, with 14 bases between them. Germline CDR1 SGHVS, CDR2 FNYEAQ. The CDR3 has 15 residues. The whole variable domain, filled in from reference TRBV7-6 and TRBJ2-7, reads GAGVSQSPRYKVTKRGQDVALRCDPISGHVSLYWYRQALGQGPEFLTYFNYEAQQDKSGLPNDRFSAERPEGSISTLTIQRTEQRDSAMYRCASSLKWTRDYEQYFGPGTRLTVT.

This chain uses TRBV20-1 with TRBJ1-2; D is uncertain. V gave up 6 bases and J gave up 8 bases, with 13 bases separating them. This CDR3 is built from 11 residues. Germline CDR1 and CDR2: DFQATT and SNEGSKA (reference sequence). CDR3 DNA: TGCAGTGCAAGCCCCGGGAGAGGCTACACCTTC. Amino acid sequence: CSASPGRGYTF.

This chain links TRBV7-9 with TRBJ1-5; perhaps TRBD1 as D (5 bases). This CDR3 region has 14 residues. The germline V and J ends were trimmed by 5 bases and 2 bases, with 10 bases remaining between them. CDR1 is SEHNR, CDR2 FQNEAQ, per germline (reference sequence). CDR3: CASSHGAGNQPQHF. In DNA form, the CDR3 reads TGTGCCAGCAGCCACGGGGCCGGCAATCAGCCCCAGCATTTT.

As to this clone: The junction does not match germline at one end; this may be a read error. The chain has TRBV27 and TRBJ1-1, with D possibly matching TRBD1 (6 bases). The CDR3 is made up of 15 amino acids. Germline V lookup: CDR1 MNHEY, CDR2 SMNVEV (reference sequence). The CDR3 spells CASNLQGGMNTEAFF. Here the CDR3 DNA reads TGTGCCAGCAATTTACAGGGCGGGATGAACACTGAAGCTTTCTTT.

This clone is a singleton in its sample. The J gene is TRBJ1-1, the V gene TRBV18; TRBD1 aligns across 10 bases. V dropped 2 bases and J dropped 4; count of bases not matched to a gene: 7. This CDR3 is 16 amino acids long. Germline CDR1 KGHSH, CDR2 LQKENI. CDR3 in DNA: TGTGCCAGCTCACCAGGTGGGACAGGGGTTGTCACTGAAGCTTTCTTT. Translated, it gives CASSPGGTGVVTEAFF.

V usage is TRBV7-8 and J usage is TRBJ2-3; the match to TRBD2 covers 11 bases. The CDR3 has 16 residues. The junction had 9 bases not matched to a gene; V was cut back by 8 bases and J by 2 bases. Germline CDR1 reads SGHVS; CDR2 reads FQNEAQ. In DNA, the CDR3 is TGTGCCAGCGAGGCTAGCGGGGGGACCATCACAGATACGCAGTATTTT. Translating it yields CASEASGGTITDTQYF.

CDR3 amino acids: CASSQRTGVWETQYF. DNA of the CDR3: TGCGCCAGCAGCCAAAGGACAGGGGTGTGGGAGACCCAGTACTTC. The genes are TRBV4-1 and TRBJ2-5; TRBD1 aligns across 9 bases. V lost 2 bases to trimming and J lost 5 bases; unmatched junction nucleotides: 6. Germline V CDR1 and CDR2: MGHRA, YSYEKL. CDR3 length: 15 residues.

The gene calls are TRBV5-6 and TRBJ2-1; D is perhaps TRBD1 or TRBD2 (7 bases each). This CDR3 contains 14 residues. Germline CDR1 and CDR2: SGHDT and YYEEEE. Trimming shortened V by 4 bases and J by 9 bases, and 17 bases separated the two germline ends. CDR3: CASSPAGGGGEQFF. The CDR3 DNA sequence: TGTGCCAGCAGCCCCGCAGGGGGAGGGGGTGAGCAGTTCTTC.

CDR3 loop: CASSYSPRAGQPQHF. The CDR3 nucleotides are TGTGCCAGCAGTTACTCCCCCAGGGCTGGTCAGCCCCAGCATTTT. The chain couples TRBV6-5 to TRBJ1-5; tentatively, D is TRBD1 (5 bases). V lost 0 bases and J lost 6, with 12 bases in between. The CDR3 consists of 15 residues. Germline V gene sequence: CDR1 MNHEY, CDR2 SVGAGI.